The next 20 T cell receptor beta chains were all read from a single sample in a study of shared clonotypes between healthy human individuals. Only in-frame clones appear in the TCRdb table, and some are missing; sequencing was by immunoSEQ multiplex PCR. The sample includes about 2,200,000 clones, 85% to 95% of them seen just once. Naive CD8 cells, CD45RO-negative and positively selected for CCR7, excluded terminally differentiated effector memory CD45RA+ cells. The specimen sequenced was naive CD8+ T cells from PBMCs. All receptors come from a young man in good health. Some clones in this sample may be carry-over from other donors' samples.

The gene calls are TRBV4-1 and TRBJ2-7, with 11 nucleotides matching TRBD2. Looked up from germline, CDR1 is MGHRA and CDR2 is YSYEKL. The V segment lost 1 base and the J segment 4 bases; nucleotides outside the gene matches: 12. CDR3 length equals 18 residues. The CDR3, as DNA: TGCGCCAGCAGCCAAGGGGCATCGTTCACTAGCGGGAGTTACGAGCAGTACTTC. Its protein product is CASSQGASFTSGSYEQYF.

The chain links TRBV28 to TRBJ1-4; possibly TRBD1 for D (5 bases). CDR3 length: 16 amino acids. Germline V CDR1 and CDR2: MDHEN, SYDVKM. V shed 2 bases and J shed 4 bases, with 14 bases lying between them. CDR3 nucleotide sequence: TGTGCCAGCAGTTTAGTAGGGGAGGGGATTAATGAAAAACTGTTTTTT. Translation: CASSLVGEGINEKLFF.

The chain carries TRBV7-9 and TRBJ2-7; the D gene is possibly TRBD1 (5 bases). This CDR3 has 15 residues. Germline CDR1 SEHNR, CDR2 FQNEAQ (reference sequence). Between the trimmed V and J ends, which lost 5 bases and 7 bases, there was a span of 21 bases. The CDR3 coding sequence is TGTGCCAGCAGCCCTATAATGGGTCCAGGGCCTGAGCAGTACTTC. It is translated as CASSPIMGPGPEQYF.

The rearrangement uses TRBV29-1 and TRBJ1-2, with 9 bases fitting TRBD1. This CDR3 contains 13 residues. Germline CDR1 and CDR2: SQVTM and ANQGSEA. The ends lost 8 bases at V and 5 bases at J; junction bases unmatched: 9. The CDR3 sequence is CSTTGTGWYGYTF. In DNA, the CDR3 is TGCAGCACAACCGGGACAGGGTGGTATGGCTACACCTTC. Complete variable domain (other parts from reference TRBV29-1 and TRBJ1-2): SAVISQKPSRDICQRGTSLTIQCQVDSQVTMMFWYRQQPGQSLTLIATANQGSEATYESGFVIDKFPISRPNLTFSTLTVSNMSPEDSSIYLCSTTGTGWYGYTFGSGTRLTVV.

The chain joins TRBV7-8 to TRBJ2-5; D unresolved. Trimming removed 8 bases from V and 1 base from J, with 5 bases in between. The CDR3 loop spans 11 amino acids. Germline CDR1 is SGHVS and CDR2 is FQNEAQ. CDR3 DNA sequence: TGTGCCAGCGGTCGCCAAGAGACCCAGTACTTC. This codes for CASGRQETQYF.

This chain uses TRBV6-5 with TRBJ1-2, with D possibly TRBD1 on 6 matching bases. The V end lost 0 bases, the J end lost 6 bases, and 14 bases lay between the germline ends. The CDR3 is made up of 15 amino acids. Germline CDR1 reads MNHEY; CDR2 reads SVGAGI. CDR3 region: CASSYSRTDANGYTF. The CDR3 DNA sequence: TGTGCCAGCAGTTACTCCCGGACAGACGCTAATGGCTACACCTTC.

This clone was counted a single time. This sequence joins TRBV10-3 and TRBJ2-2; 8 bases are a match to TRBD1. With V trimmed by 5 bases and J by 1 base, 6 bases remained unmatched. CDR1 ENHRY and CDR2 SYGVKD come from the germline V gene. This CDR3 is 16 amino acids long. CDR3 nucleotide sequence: TGTGCCATCAGTCCTACGACAGGGGTGAACACCGGGGAGCTGTTTTTT. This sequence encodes CAISPTTGVNTGELFF.

The CDR3: CASTSTGNEQFF. The DNA of the CDR3 is TGTGCCAGCACCTCAACCGGCAATGAGCAGTTCTTC. The gene calls are TRBV28 and TRBJ2-1, with D hard to call. CDR1 and CDR2 from the germline V gene are MDHEN and SYDVKM. CDR3 length equals 12 residues. The ends were cut back, 7 bases at V and 6 bases at J, with 10 bases in the middle. Based on the CDR3 plus reference TRBV28 and TRBJ2-1, the full variable domain is DVKVTQSSRYLVKRTGEKVFLECVQDMDHENMFWYRQDPGLGLRLIYFSYDVKMKEKGDIPEGYSVSREKKERFSLILESASTNQTSMYLCASTSTGNEQFFGPGTRLTVL.

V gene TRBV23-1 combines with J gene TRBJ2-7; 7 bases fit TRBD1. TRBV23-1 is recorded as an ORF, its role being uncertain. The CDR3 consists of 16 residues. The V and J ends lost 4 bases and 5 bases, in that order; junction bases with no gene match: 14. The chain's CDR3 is CASSRRRLGQRHEQYF. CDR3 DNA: TGCGCCAGCAGTCGTCGTCGGTTGGGACAGAGACACGAGCAGTACTTC.

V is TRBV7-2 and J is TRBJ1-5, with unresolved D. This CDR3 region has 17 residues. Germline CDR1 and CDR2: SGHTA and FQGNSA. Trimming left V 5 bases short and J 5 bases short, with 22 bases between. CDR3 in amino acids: CASSPGRAGSGDQPQHF. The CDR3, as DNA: TGTGCCAGCAGCCCCGGGCGGGCGGGTAGTGGGGATCAGCCCCAGCATTTT. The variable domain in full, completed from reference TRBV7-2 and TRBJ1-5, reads GAGVSQSPSNKVTEKGKDVELRCDPISGHTALYWYRQSLGQGLEFLIYFQGNSAPDKSGLPSDRFSAERTGGSVSTLTIQRTQQEDSAVYLCASSPGRAGSGDQPQHFGDGTRLSIL.

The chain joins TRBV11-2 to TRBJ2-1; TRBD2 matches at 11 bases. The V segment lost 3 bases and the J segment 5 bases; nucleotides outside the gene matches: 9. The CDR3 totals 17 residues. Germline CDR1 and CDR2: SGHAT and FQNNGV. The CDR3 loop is CASSLVAGGPWDNEQFF. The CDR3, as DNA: TGTGCCAGCAGCTTGGTAGCGGGAGGGCCTTGGGACAATGAGCAGTTCTTC.

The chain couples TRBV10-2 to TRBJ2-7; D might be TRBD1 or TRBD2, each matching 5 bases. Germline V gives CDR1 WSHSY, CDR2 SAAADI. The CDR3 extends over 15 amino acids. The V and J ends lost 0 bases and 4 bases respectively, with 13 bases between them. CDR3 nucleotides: TGCGCCAGCAGTGAGTCAACCGGGACGAAATACGAGCAGTACTTC. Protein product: CASSESTGTKYEQYF.

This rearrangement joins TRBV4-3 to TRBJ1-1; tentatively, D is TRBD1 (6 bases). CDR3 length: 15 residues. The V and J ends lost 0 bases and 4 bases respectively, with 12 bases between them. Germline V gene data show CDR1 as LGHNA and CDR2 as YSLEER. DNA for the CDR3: TGCGCCAGCAGCCAAGAGGTAAGGGGGGCCACTGAAGCTTTCTTT. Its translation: CASSQEVRGATEAFF.

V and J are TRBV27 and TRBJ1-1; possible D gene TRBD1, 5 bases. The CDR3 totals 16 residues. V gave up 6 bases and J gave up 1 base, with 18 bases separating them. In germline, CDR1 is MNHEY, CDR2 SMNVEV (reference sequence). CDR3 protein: CASSPSMGEQNTEAFF. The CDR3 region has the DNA TGTGCCAGCAGCCCCTCGATGGGGGAACAGAACACTGAAGCTTTCTTT.

This CDR3 is CASSQVSPGFFSYEQYF. The DNA for the CDR3 is TGCGCCAGCAGCCAAGTAAGTCCTGGCTTCTTCTCCTACGAGCAGTACTTC. The chain combines TRBV4-1 with TRBJ2-7; D remains ambiguous. CDR3 length equals 17 residues. V lost 1 base and J 0 bases, leaving 16 bases between the germline ends. Germline-derived CDR1 and CDR2 are MGHRA and YSYEKL.

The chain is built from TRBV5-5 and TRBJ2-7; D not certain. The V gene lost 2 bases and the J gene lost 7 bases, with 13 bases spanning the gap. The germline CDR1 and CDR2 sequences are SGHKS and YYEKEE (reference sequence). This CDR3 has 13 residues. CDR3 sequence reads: CASSLGILGEQYF. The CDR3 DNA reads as TGTGCCAGCAGCTTAGGGATCTTGGGGGAGCAGTACTTC.

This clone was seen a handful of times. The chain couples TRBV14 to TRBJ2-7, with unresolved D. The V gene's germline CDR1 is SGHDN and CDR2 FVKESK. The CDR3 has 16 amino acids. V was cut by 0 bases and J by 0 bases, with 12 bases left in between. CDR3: CASSQDMTRSSYEQYF. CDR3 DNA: TGTGCCAGCAGCCAAGACATGACACGAAGCTCCTACGAGCAGTACTTC.

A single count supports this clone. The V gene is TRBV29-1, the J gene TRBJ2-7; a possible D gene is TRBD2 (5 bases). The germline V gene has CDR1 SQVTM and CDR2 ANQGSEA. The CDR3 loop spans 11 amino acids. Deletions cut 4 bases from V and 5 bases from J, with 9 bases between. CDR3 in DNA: TGCAGCGTTGCTTTACTAGACGAGCAGTACTTC. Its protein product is CSVALLDEQYF.

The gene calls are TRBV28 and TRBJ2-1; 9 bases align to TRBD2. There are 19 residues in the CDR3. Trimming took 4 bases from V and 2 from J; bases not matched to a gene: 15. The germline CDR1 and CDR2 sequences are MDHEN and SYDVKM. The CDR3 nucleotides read TGTGCCAGCAGTTCCAGGAAGATTGAGCGGGAGGACCCCTACAATGAGCAGTTCTTC. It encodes CASSSRKIEREDPYNEQFF. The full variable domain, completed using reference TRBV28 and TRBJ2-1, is DVKVTQSSRYLVKRTGEKVFLECVQDMDHENMFWYRQDPGLGLRLIYFSYDVKMKEKGDIPEGYSVSREKKERFSLILESASTNQTSMYLCASSSRKIEREDPYNEQFFGPGTRLTVL.

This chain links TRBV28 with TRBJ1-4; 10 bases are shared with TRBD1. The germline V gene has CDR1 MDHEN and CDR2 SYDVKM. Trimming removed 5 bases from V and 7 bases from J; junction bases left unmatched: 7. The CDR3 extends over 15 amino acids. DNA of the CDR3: TGTGCCAGCAGTGGGGGACAGGGGCGAGGTGAAAAACTGTTTTTT. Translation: CASSGGQGRGEKLFF.